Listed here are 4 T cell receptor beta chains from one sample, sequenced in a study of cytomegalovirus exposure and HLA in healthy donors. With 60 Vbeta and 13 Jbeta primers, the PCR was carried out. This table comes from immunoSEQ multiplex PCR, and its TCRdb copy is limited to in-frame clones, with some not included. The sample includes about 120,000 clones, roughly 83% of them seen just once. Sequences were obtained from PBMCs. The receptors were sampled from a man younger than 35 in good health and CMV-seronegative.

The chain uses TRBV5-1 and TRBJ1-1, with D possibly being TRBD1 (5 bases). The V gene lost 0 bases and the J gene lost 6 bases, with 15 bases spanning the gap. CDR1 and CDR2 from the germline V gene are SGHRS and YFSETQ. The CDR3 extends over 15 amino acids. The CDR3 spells CASSLGPREGAEAFF. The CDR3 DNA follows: TGCGCCAGCAGCTTGGGCCCGCGGGAAGGGGCTGAAGCTTTCTTT.

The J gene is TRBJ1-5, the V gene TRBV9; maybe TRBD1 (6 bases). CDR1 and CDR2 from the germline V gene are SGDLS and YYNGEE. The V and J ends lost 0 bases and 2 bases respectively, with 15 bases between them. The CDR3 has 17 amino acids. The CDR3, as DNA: TGTGCCAGCAGCGTAGGGGTGGCAGGGGATGGCAATCAGCCCCAGCATTTT. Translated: CASSVGVAGDGNQPQHF.

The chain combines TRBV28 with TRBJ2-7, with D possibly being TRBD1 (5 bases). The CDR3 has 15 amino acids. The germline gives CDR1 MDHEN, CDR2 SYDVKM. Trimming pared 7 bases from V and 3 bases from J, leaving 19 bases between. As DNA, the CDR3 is TGTGCCAGCACCAAGGGCAGGGTGGGTAGCTACGAGCAGTACTTC. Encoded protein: CASTKGRVGSYEQYF. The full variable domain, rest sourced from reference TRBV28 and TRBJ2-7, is DVKVTQSSRYLVKRTGEKVFLECVQDMDHENMFWYRQDPGLGLRLIYFSYDVKMKEKGDIPEGYSVSREKKERFSLILESASTNQTSMYLCASTKGRVGSYEQYFGPGTRLTVT.

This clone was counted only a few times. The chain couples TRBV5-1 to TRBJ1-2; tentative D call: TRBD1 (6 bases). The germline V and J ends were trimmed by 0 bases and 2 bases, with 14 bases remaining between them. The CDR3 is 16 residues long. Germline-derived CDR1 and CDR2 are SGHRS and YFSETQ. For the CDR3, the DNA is TGCGCCAGCAGCTTGGGGACAGCAAGATACAACTATGGCTACACCTTC. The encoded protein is CASSLGTARYNYGYTF. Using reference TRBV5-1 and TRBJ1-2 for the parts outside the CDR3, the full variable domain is KAGVTQTPRYLIKTRGQQVTLSCSPISGHRSVSWYQQTPGQGLQFLFEYFSETQRNKGNFPGRFSGRQFSNSRSEMNVSTLELGDSALYLCASSLGTARYNYGYTFGSGTRLTVV.